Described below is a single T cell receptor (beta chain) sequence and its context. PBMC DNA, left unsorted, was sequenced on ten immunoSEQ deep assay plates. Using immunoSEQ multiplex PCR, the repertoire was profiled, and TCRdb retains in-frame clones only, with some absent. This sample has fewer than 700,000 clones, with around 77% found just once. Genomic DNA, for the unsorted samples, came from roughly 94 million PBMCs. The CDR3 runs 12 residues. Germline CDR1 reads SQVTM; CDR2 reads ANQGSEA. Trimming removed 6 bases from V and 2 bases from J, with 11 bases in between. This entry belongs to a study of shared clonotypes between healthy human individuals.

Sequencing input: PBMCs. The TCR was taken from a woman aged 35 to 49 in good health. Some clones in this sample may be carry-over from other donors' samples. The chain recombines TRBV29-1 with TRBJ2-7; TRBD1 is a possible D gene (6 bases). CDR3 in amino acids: CSVGQLTYEQYF. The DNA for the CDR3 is TGCAGCGTCGGACAGTTGACCTACGAGCAGTACTTC.